Reported below is one TCR beta chain. The V end lost 7 bases, the J end lost 3 bases, and 6 bases lay between the germline ends. Germline values: CDR1 SNHLY, CDR2 FYNNEI. The length of the CDR3 is 12 residues. The record originates from a study of blood T cell repertoires in COVID-19. TCRdb keeps only in-frame clones here, not all; method: immunoSEQ multiplex PCR. The data show about 230,000 clones, less than 85% seen once. The chain has TRBV2 and TRBJ2-2; D ambiguous. The sample consisted of peripheral blood. The source of this sequence is a woman aged 70 to 79 with active or convalescent COVID-19. CDR3: CASTGDTGELFF. The CDR3 DNA sequence: TGTGCCAGCACGGGTGACACCGGGGAGCTGTTTTTT. Full variable domain (remainder filled in from reference TRBV2 and TRBJ2-2): EPEVTQTPSHQVTQMGQEVILRCVPISNHLYFYWYRQILGQKVEFLVSFYNNEISEKSEIFDDQFSVERPDGSNFTLKIRSTKLEDSAMYFCASTGDTGELFFGEGSRLTVL.